This TCR beta chain was sequenced during a study of Graves' ophthalmopathy and Graves' hyperthyroidism. Moderate-to-severe activity, CAS ≥3, NOSPECS ≥4 and duration under 3 months were recorded for donors with ophthalmopathy. Study results and caveats: Blood repertoires reportedly contained most expanded thyroid clonotypes above 0.001 frequency.

The V segment lost 5 bases and the J segment 5 bases; nucleotides outside the gene matches: 5. The CDR3 consists of 14 residues. CDR1 is LGHDT and CDR2 is YNNKEL in the germline V gene (reference sequence). Amplification of TCR beta CDR3 regions used RNA transcripts. A first-round RT-PCR used HTBI primers, followed by a second-round multiplex PCR. TCRdb itself ran the multiplex PCR reads through MiXCR, one entry per CDR3 protein. The sample carries around 470,000 distinct CDR3 sequences, around an eighth recorded once. Turning to this clonotype: Its specificity is unknown.

The chain has TRBV3-1 and TRBJ1-1, with 10 nucleotides matching TRBD1. Material for sequencing was blood. The clonotype comes from a woman between 25 and 40 years old with Graves' ophthalmopathy. The CDR3 sequence is CASSARDRGTEAFF. CDR3 DNA sequence: TGTGCCAGCAGCGCCCGGGACAGGGGTACTGAAGCTTTCTTT.